This is a list of T cell receptor beta chains from one sample in a study of blood T cells in healthy people across ages. TCRdb itself ran the 5' RACE reads through MiXCR, one entry per CDR3 protein. The profile covers 600,000 or so distinct CDR3 sequences, with roughly 30% appearing a single time and approximately 14% taken by the ten largest. Sequencing was carried out using blood. These TCRs come from a woman of 80 years or more in good health. Both conserved end residues are trimmed from each CDR3. Clone size is stated in some rows and not others, as once, few, many or a class when expanded.

cdr3_aa: ASSFYGGFEQF
v_call: TRBV7-9
clone_size: .

cdr3_aa: ASSQDQVHYGYT
v_call: TRBV3-1
clone_size: many

cdr3_aa: SASPLYGTSGNTDTQY
v_call: TRBV20-1
clone_size: .

cdr3_aa: ASSFRDSFTEAF
v_call: TRBV7-2
clone_size: few

cdr3_aa: SASAGLKETQY
v_call: TRBV20-1
clone_size: many

cdr3_aa: ASSYSSGASYEQY
v_call: TRBV6-6
clone_size: many

cdr3_aa: ASSYLGLAGRVTGELF
v_call: TRBV6-2/TRBV6-3
clone_size: few

cdr3_aa: ASSRGLAGGQGGNEQY
v_call: TRBV6-2/TRBV6-3
clone_size: few

cdr3_aa: SVPSGVGPTNTGELF
v_call: TRBV20-1
clone_size: .

cdr3_aa: ASSQGLDTDTQY
v_call: TRBV4-2
clone_size: many

cdr3_aa: VSSHSDATSYNEQF
v_call: TRBV6-2/TRBV6-3
clone_size: many

cdr3_aa: ASSRGLGGADYNEQY
v_call: TRBV3-1
clone_size: .

cdr3_aa: ASSASGGHTEAF
v_call: TRBV9
clone_size: .

cdr3_aa: SVIAGQTYEQY
v_call: TRBV29-1
clone_size: .

cdr3_aa: SAGGTDTQY
v_call: TRBV29-1
clone_size: .

cdr3_aa: ASNPTFGEQF
v_call: TRBV5-6
clone_size: few

cdr3_aa: SAAYSSGANVLT
v_call: TRBV20-1
clone_size: many

cdr3_aa: SARPGNTEAF
v_call: TRBV20-1
clone_size: few

cdr3_aa: ASSPRGLAPDTQY
v_call: TRBV18
clone_size: few

cdr3_aa: ASRIPLSYEQY
v_call: TRBV7-2
clone_size: many

cdr3_aa: SAPTSTDTRY
v_call: TRBV20-1
clone_size: few

cdr3_aa: ASSWGPGISYEQY
v_call: TRBV5-1
clone_size: .

cdr3_aa: ASRRDIKEKLF
v_call: TRBV6-5
clone_size: .

cdr3_aa: ASSLNMGEAF
v_call: TRBV7-9
clone_size: many

cdr3_aa: ASSLGTSLRNQPQH
v_call: TRBV5-1
clone_size: many

cdr3_aa: ASSLDLAGGETQY
v_call: TRBV5-1
clone_size: many

cdr3_aa: ASRQTGGEKLF
v_call: TRBV3-1
clone_size: .

cdr3_aa: ASSLGTSGGAPGTNVLT
v_call: TRBV5-1
clone_size: .

cdr3_aa: SAPGARETQY
v_call: TRBV20-1
clone_size: many